This is a list of T cell receptor beta chains from one sample in a study of T cell repertoires in cytomegalovirus infection. Their antigens are not known. TCRdb re-analysed the reads in MiXCR, keeping a single row per CDR3 protein. There are a few hundred thousand distinct CDR3 sequences in the sample; around 40% occur only once, and over 45% lies in the top ten. This sample comprised cultured PBMCs, obtained from culture after CMV antigen stimulation. The receptors originated from a human donor in good health (CMV status not recorded). Some clones in this sample may be carry-over from other donors' samples. The CDR3 runs from the conserved cysteine through the conserved F or W. A D gene is named only where the DNA matches it firmly. Only part of the rows carry a size: once, few, many, or a class if the clone is expanded.

cdr3_nt cdr3_aa j_call v_call clone_size d_call
TGTGCCAGCAGCTTAGAAGGGGGGGGCTTGGACACTGAAGCTTTCTTT CASSLEGGGLDTEAFF TRBJ1-1 TRBV7-2 few -
TGTGCCAGTGGGACAGGGCCAAAACTCTCTGGAAACACCATATATTTT CASGTGPKLSGNTIYF TRBJ1-3 TRBV27 few TRBD1
TGTGCCAGCAGCGTAGCCTGGGACAGGGCTGGAAACACCATATATTTT CASSVAWDRAGNTIYF TRBJ1-3 TRBV9 - TRBD1
TGCAGTGCTAGTACCCAGGGAGCCCGGTCTTCCTACGAGCAGTACTTC CSASTQGARSSYEQYF TRBJ2-7 TRBV20-1 many -
TGTGCCAGCAGCACCGTAGGGGGCCACACCGGGGAGCTGTTTTTT CASSTVGGHTGELFF TRBJ2-2 TRBV7-2 - TRBD1
TGTGCCAGCAGCTTAATACTAGCGGGACTTGCCGGGGAGCTGTTTTTT CASSLILAGLAGELFF TRBJ2-2 TRBV11-2 - TRBD2
TGTGCCAGCAGTTGGGACGAGACCCAGTACTTC CASSWDETQYF TRBJ2-5 TRBV12-3/TRBV12-4 few -
TGTGCCAGCAGCTTGGCAGGTCTGAACACTGAAGCTTTCTTT CASSLAGLNTEAFF TRBJ1-1 TRBV7-2 many -
TGTGCCAGCAGCGGAGAGGGGATCTGGGGCTACACCTTC CASSGEGIWGYTF TRBJ1-2 TRBV2 - -
TGTGCCAGCAGCGACCTAGAGAGCAATCAGCCCCAGCATTTT CASSDLESNQPQHF TRBJ1-5 TRBV7-9 few -